A single sample is the source of the 5 T cell receptor beta chains below, sequenced in a study of cytomegalovirus exposure and HLA in healthy donors. PCR involved 60 Vbeta and 13 Jbeta primers. Assay: immunoSEQ multiplex PCR; the TCRdb copy retains only in-frame clones and omits some. The sample lists 75,000 to 80,000 clones, about 78% occurring once. The sequencing input was PBMCs. Every receptor here comes from a man aged 35 to 55 in good health and CMV-seronegative.

V gene TRBV12-5 combines with J gene TRBJ1-2, with D maybe TRBD1 (5 bases). The CDR3 spans 12 residues. V was cut by 5 bases and J by 7 bases, with 11 bases left in between. In germline, CDR1 is LGHNT, CDR2 FRNRAP. The CDR3 nucleotides read TGTGCTAGTGGTACAATGACAGCTGGCTACACCTTC. It encodes CASGTMTAGYTF.

V usage is TRBV7-9 and J usage is TRBJ2-1, with 10 bases matching TRBD2. The CDR3 has 16 amino acids. The V gene's germline CDR1 is SEHNR and CDR2 FQNEAQ (reference sequence). Germline trimming cut 4 bases from V and 9 bases from J; bases unmatched to any gene: 12. The CDR3 sequence: CASSSPAGGADGEQFF. The CDR3 coding sequence is TGTGCCAGCAGCTCGCCAGCGGGAGGGGCGGATGGTGAGCAGTTCTTC.

This rearrangement joins TRBV7-6 to TRBJ2-1; 8 positions match TRBD2. V trimming: 5 bases; J trimming: 9 bases; junction bases outside the gene matches: 9. The CDR3 spans 14 residues. Germline V lookup: CDR1 SGHVS, CDR2 FNYEAQ. The CDR3 spells CASSSRAGVVEQFF. The CDR3 region has the DNA TGTGCCAGCAGCAGCAGAGCGGGAGTGGTTGAGCAGTTCTTC.

J is TRBJ1-4 and V is TRBV19, with 7 nucleotides matching TRBD1. The CDR3 covers 15 residues. Trimming took 5 bases from V and 4 from J; bases not matched to a gene: 7. Germline CDR1 LNHDA, CDR2 SQIVND (reference sequence). CDR3 region: CASSGIQGNNEKLFF. In DNA, the CDR3 is TGTGCCAGTAGTGGAATACAGGGGAATAATGAAAAACTGTTTTTT.

The genes are TRBV2 and TRBJ1-1; 8 bases are a match to TRBD1. Germline-derived CDR1 and CDR2 are SNHLY and FYNNEI. CDR3 length equals 13 residues. The J segment lost 1 base and the V segment lost 6 bases, leaving 1 base of the junction unmatched. The CDR3 sequence is CASRDRENTEAFF. The CDR3 nucleotides read TGTGCCAGCAGGGACAGGGAGAACACTGAAGCTTTCTTT. Variable domain in full (rest from reference TRBV2 and TRBJ1-1): EPEVTQTPSHQVTQMGQEVILRCVPISNHLYFYWYRQILGQKVEFLVSFYNNEISEKSEIFDDQFSVERPDGSNFTLKIRSTKLEDSAMYFCASRDRENTEAFFGQGTRLTVV.